The present T cell receptor beta chain was sequenced within a study of PD-1 blockade in classical Hodgkin lymphoma. Study results and caveats: Unlike CD8+ TCR diversity, which did not rise significantly by C4D1, CD4+ TCR diversity did.

The table came from immunoSEQ multiplex PCR; TCRdb's copy has only in-frame clones and leaves some out. The sample yields about 52,000 clones, 86% seen once. Time point: cycle 4 day 1 (C4D1), after five to seven weeks of nivolumab. Each patient's relapse followed autologous stem cell transplantation, and brentuximab vedotin exposure varied. A word on this clone: Antigen unknown.

CDR1 is MGHDK, CDR2 SYGVNS, per germline. This CDR3 spans 18 amino acids. The V segment lost 0 bases and the J segment 9 bases; nucleotides outside the gene matches: 17. The chain links TRBV25-1 to TRBJ2-1, with TRBD2 matching over 7 bases. The sequencing here drew on peripheral blood mononuclear cells (PBMCs), taken before the fourth cycle of nivolumab. The clonotype comes from a human donor with classical Hodgkin lymphoma. The CDR3 DNA reads as TGTGCCAGCAGTGAATATCTGTCCGCGGGGGTTCAGGTTGCTGAGCAGTTCTTC. As protein: CASSEYLSAGVQVAEQFF. The whole variable domain, filled in from reference TRBV25-1 and TRBJ2-1, reads EADIYQTPRYLVIGTGKKITLECSQTMGHDKMYWYQQDPGMELHLIHYSYGVNSTEKGDLSSESTVSRIRTEHFPLTLESARPSHTSQYLCASSEYLSAGVQVAEQFFGPGTRLTVL.